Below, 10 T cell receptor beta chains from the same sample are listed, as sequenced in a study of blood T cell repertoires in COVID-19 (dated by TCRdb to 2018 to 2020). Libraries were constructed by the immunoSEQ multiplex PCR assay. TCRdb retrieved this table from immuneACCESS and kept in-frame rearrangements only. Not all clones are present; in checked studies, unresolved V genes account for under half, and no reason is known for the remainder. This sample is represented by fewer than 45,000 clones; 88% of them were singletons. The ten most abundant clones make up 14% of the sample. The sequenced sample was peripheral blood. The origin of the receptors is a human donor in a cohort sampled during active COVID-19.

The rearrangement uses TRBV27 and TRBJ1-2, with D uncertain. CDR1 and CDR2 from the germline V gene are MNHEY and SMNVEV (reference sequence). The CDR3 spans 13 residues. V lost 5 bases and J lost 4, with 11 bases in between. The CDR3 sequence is CASSPAGIYGYTF. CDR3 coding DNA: TGTGCCAGCAGTCCGGCGGGGATCTATGGCTACACCTTC.

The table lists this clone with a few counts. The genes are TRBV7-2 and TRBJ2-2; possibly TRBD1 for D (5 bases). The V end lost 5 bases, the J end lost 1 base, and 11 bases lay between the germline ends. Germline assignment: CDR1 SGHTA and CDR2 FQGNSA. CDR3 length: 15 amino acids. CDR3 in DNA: TGTGCCAGCAGCCCAGGGTTGGGGAACACCGGGGAGCTGTTTTTT. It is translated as CASSPGLGNTGELFF.

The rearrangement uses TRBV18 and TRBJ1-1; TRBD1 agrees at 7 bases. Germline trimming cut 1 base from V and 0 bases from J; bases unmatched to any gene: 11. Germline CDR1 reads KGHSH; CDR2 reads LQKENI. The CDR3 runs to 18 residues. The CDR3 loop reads CASSPRKTGSLMNTEAFF. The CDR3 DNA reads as TGTGCCAGCTCACCACGTAAGACAGGGAGCTTAATGAACACTGAAGCTTTCTTT.

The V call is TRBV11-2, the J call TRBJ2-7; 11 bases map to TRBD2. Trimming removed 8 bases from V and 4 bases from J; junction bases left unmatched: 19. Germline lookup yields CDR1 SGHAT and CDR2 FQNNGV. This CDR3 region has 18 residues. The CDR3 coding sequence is TGTGCCAGCGCCCGTTGGCAGGGCACTAGCGGGGGACTTTACGAGCAGTACTTC. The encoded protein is CASARWQGTSGGLYEQYF.

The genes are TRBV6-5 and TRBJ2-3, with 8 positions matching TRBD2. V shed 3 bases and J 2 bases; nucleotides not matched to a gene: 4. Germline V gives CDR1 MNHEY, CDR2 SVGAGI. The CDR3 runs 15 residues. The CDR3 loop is CASSYSGLVTDTQYF. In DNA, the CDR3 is TGTGCCAGCAGTTATTCGGGACTAGTCACAGATACGCAGTATTTT.

CDR3 in amino acids: CASSLGSGQGTDTQYF. CDR3 nucleotides: TGTGCCAGCAGCTTAGGGTCGGGACAGGGAACAGATACGCAGTATTTT. The chain couples TRBV11-2 to TRBJ2-3; 9 positions match TRBD1. From germline, CDR1 is SGHAT and CDR2 FQNNGV. V shed 1 base and J 3 bases; nucleotides not matched to a gene: 5. The CDR3 consists of 16 residues.

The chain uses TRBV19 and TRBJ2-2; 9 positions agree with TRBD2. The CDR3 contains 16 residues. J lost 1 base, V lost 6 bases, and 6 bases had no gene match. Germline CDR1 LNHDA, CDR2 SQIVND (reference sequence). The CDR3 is CASSPLAGKNTGELFF. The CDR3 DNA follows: TGTGCCAGTAGCCCTCTAGCGGGGAAGAACACCGGGGAGCTGTTTTTT.

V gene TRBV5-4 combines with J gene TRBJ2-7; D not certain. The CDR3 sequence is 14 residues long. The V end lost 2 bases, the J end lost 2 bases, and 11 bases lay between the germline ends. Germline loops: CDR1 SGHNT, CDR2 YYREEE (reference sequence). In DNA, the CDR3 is TGTGCCAGCAGCTTTGATGCGGCTACCTACGAGCAGTACTTC. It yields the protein CASSFDAATYEQYF. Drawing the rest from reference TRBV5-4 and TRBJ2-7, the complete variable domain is ETGVTQSPTHLIKTRGQQVTLRCSSQSGHNTVSWYQQALGQGPQFIFQYYREEENGRGNFPPRFSGLQFPNYSSELNVNALELDDSALYLCASSFDAATYEQYFGPGTRLTVT.

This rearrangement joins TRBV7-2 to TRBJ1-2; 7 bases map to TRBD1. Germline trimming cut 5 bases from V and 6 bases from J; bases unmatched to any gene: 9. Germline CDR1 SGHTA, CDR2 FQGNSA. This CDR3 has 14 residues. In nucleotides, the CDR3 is TGTGCCAGCAGCACCCTGACAGGGCAGCATGGCTACACCTTC. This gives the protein CASSTLTGQHGYTF. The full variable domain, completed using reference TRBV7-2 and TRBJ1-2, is GAGVSQSPSNKVTEKGKDVELRCDPISGHTALYWYRQSLGQGLEFLIYFQGNSAPDKSGLPSDRFSAERTGGSVSTLTIQRTQQEDSAVYLCASSTLTGQHGYTFGSGTRLTVV.

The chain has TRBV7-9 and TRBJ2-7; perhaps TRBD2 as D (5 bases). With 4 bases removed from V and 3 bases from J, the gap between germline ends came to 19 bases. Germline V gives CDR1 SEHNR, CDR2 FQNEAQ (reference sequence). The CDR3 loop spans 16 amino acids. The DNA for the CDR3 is TGTGCCAGCAGCTCCCGAGTGGGTGGCGGAGGCTACGAGCAGTACTTC. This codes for CASSSRVGGGGYEQYF.